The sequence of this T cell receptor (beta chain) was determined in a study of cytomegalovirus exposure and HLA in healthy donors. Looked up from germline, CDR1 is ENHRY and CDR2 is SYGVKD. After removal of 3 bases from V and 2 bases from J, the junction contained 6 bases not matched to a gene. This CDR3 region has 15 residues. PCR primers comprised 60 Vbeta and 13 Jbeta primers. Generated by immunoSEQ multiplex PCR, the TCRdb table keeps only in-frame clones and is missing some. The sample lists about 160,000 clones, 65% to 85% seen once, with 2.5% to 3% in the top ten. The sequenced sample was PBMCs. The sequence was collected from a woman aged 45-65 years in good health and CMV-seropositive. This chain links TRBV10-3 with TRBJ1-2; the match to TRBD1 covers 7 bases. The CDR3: CAISETDRLNYGYTF. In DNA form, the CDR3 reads TGTGCCATCAGTGAAACGGACAGGCTAAACTATGGCTACACCTTC.